This TCR beta chain was sequenced in a study of tissue T cells after allogeneic stem cell transplantation. On this clone: Its antigen is as yet unknown. Any gene name here is a mouse gene name. The read falls 1 residue short of the CDR3 end, and the missing part is taken from the germline J gene.

The CDR3 covers 16 residues. V dropped 2 bases and J dropped 4; count of bases not matched to a gene: 5. The germline gives CDR1 LGHNA, CDR2 YNLKQL (reference sequence). Study-wide results and caveats: The patient cohort was small and clinically heterogeneous, with limited sampling depth. Anatomically similar tissues had similar TCR repertoires within each patient. Shared clones across patients were few; motif clustering revealed tissue-specific shared signatures.

CDR3 sequences, V/J genes, frequencies and template counts came from survey-depth TCRbeta sequencing. Measured with immunoSEQ multiplex PCR; TCRdb has only the in-frame clones, and not every one. The profile shows 45,000 to 50,000 clones, 73% of them singletons. The sample comprised sorted cells pooled from one or two spleens. The chain is built from TRBV5 and TRBJ1-4; 9 bases align to TRBD1. This sequence originates from a pool of C57BL/6 mice in good health. The part of the CDR3 DNA that was read is TGTGCCAGCAGCCAAACCGGGACAGGGAACAACGAAAGATTATTT. Its protein product is CASSQTGTGNNERLF. The whole CDR3 protein reads CASSQTGTGNNERLFF.